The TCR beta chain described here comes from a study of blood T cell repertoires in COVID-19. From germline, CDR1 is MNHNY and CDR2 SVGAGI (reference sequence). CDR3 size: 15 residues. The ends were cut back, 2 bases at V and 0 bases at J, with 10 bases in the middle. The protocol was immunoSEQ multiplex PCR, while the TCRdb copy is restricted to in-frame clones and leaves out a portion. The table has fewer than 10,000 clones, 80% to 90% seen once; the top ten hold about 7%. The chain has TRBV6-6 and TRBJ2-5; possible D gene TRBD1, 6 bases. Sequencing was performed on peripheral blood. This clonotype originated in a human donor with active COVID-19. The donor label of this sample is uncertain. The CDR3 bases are TGTGCCAGCAGTTACCCTGGACAGAACCAAGAGACCCAGTACTTC. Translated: CASSYPGQNQETQYF.